The rows below give T cell receptor beta chains drawn from one sample of a study of T-cell memory formation after mild COVID-19. TCRdb ran MiXCR on the 5' RACE reads and lists one entry per CDR3 protein. The sample has roughly 150,000 distinct CDR3 sequences; roughly 14% are singletons. The sequenced sample was PBMCs or a T cell subset sorted from them (not recorded which). These receptors all stem from an adult woman who had mild COVID-19 (a few samples of this study predate the infection). Cell type and time point are not known. Each CDR3 is given with its conserved first and last residue. D genes are given only for firm matches. Not every row has a clone size; where given, it reads once, few, many or a size class.

CASRLSNQPQHF,TGTGCCAGCAGACTTAGCAATCAGCCCCAGCATTTT,TRBV7-9,.,TRBJ1-5,few,12
CATSDPTTGSRNYGYTF,TGTGCCACCAGTGACCCTACAACAGGGTCGAGGAACTATGGCTACACCTTC,TRBV24-1,.,TRBJ1-2,once,17
CASSLVEGNEQFF,TGCGCCAGCAGCTTGGTTGAGGGGAATGAGCAGTTCTTC,TRBV5-1,.,TRBJ2-1,few,13
CASSQVVGGPYEQYF,TGTGCCAGCAGCCAAGTCGTAGGGGGACCCTACGAGCAGTACTTC,TRBV3-1,.,TRBJ2-7,few,15
CASSQYRGREQYF,TGTGCCAGCAGCCAGTACAGGGGGAGGGAGCAGTACTTC,TRBV14,TRBD1,TRBJ2-7,few,13
CASSQSRGPYEQYF,TGCGCCAGCAGTCAATCCCGGGGCCCCTACGAGCAGTACTTC,TRBV23-1,.,TRBJ2-7,few,14
CASSPQVRGDYGYTF,TGTGCCAGCAGCCCCCAGGTCAGGGGGGACTATGGCTACACCTTC,TRBV7-9,TRBD1,TRBJ1-2,many,15
CASSLGTGSYEQYF,TGTGCTAGCAGCTTAGGGACAGGGAGCTACGAGCAGTACTTC,TRBV7-7,TRBD1,TRBJ2-7,many,14
CASSLGPGTSGTKETQYF,TGTGCCAGCAGCTTGGGGCCCGGGACTAGCGGGACTAAAGAGACCCAGTACTTC,TRBV7-6,TRBD2,TRBJ2-5,many,18
CAGVPGPYNEQFF,TGTGCCGGCGTGCCAGGGCCCTACAATGAGCAGTTCTTC,TRBV7-9,.,TRBJ2-1,few,13
CASSPGRASGNQETQYF,TGTGCCAGCAGCCCCGGGAGGGCTAGCGGGAACCAAGAGACCCAGTACTTC,TRBV12-3/TRBV12-4,TRBD2,TRBJ2-5,few,17
CASSLTPGTGENTGELFF,TGTGCCAGCAGCTTAACCCCCGGTACAGGGGAGAACACCGGGGAGCTGTTTTTT,TRBV11-2,TRBD1,TRBJ2-2,few,18
CASSLTRNEQFF,TGCGCCAGCAGCCTGACCCGGAATGAGCAGTTCTTC,TRBV4-3,.,TRBJ2-1,many,12
CASSEYPTGDSTDTQYF,TGTGCCAGCAGTGAATATCCGACAGGAGATAGCACAGATACGCAGTATTTT,TRBV25-1,.,TRBJ2-3,few,17
CASSPGPARNQPQHF,TGCGCCAGCAGCCCGGGTCCAGCGCGCAATCAGCCCCAGCATTTT,TRBV5-1,.,TRBJ1-5,.,15
CASSQFGSSYEQYF,TGTGCCAGCAGCCAATTCGGGAGCTCCTACGAGCAGTACTTC,TRBV3-1,.,TRBJ2-7,.,14
CATSDLGQAASADTQYF,TGTGCCACCAGTGACTTGGGACAGGCCGCTAGCGCAGATACGCAGTATTTT,TRBV24-1,TRBD1,TRBJ2-3,.,17
CASSSGSGSYEQYF,TGCGCCAGCAGCAGTGGGTCGGGGAGCTACGAGCAGTACTTC,TRBV5-1,.,TRBJ2-7,many,14
CASSLTVASGTPTDTQYF,TGTGCCAGCAGCTTAACGGTTGCTAGCGGGACCCCCACAGATACGCAGTATTTT,TRBV7-3,TRBD2,TRBJ2-3,few,18
CASSLSADPLYEQYF,TGTGCCAGCAGCTTATCCGCCGACCCTCTCTACGAGCAGTACTTC,TRBV7-9,.,TRBJ2-7,few,15
CSVGGRLADTQYF,TGCAGCGTCGGGGGCAGGCTTGCAGATACGCAGTATTTT,TRBV29-1,.,TRBJ2-3,few,13
CAISERGRSSTGELFF,TGTGCCATCAGTGAGCGGGGGAGGAGTAGCACCGGGGAGCTGTTTTTT,TRBV10-3,.,TRBJ2-2,.,16
CASSLAKVGETQYF,TGCGCCAGCAGCTTGGCAAAGGTTGGAGAGACCCAGTACTTC,TRBV5-1,.,TRBJ2-5,.,14
CASSQDQAGRGETQYF,TGCGCCAGCAGCCAAGATCAAGCGGGGAGAGGGGAGACCCAGTACTTC,TRBV4-3,TRBD2,TRBJ2-5,.,16
CASSPRAGGPTDTQYF,TGTGCCAGCAGCCCGAGGGCGGGAGGGCCCACAGATACGCAGTATTTT,TRBV14,TRBD2,TRBJ2-3,few,16
CASSLGLAGFLLFF,TGCGCCAGCAGCTTGGGACTAGCGGGTTTTCTATTGTTCTTC,TRBV5-1,TRBD2,TRBJ2-1,few,14
CASSPRVSTEAFF,TGTGCCAGCAGCCCCAGAGTGTCCACTGAAGCTTTCTTT,TRBV5-6,.,TRBJ1-1,.,13
CASSLAETGNYGYTF,TGTGCCAGCAGCTTAGCTGAGACAGGGAACTATGGCTACACCTTC,TRBV7-9,TRBD1,TRBJ1-2,.,15
CASSSLGVDTQYF,TGTGCCAGCAGCTCCCTAGGGGTAGATACGCAGTATTTT,TRBV7-2,.,TRBJ2-3,few,13
CASSPATRTTEAFF,TGTGCCAGCTCACCTGCGACGCGGACCACTGAAGCTTTCTTT,TRBV18,.,TRBJ1-1,.,14
CASSLRADQPQHF,TGTGCCAGCAGCTTAAGGGCGGATCAGCCCCAGCATTTT,TRBV7-6,.,TRBJ1-5,few,13
CATALRDTQYF,TGTGCCACCGCATTAAGAGATACGCAGTATTTT,TRBV24-1,.,TRBJ2-3,.,11
CASSGQGTDTQYF,TGTGCCAGTTCCGGACAGGGCACAGATACGCAGTATTTT,TRBV27,TRBD1,TRBJ2-3,few,13
CASSPTGQAVFF,TGTGCCAGCAGCCCAACCGGACAGGCAGTTTTCTTT,TRBV7-3,TRBD1,TRBJ1-1,.,12
CSARDVVANNEQFF,TGCAGTGCTAGAGATGTGGTAGCGAACAATGAGCAGTTCTTC,TRBV20-1,.,TRBJ2-1,.,14
CASSPGPQRTDTQYF,TGTGCCAGCAGCCCCGGCCCCCAGAGGACAGATACGCAGTATTTT,TRBV7-3,.,TRBJ2-3,few,15
CASSWTPWFGQVNTEAFF,TGTGCCAGCAGTTGGACCCCGTGGTTCGGACAGGTGAACACTGAAGCTTTCTTT,TRBV12-3/TRBV12-4,TRBD1,TRBJ1-1,.,18
CASSPDRGNNQPQHF,TGTGCCAGCAGTCCAGACAGGGGGAACAATCAGCCCCAGCATTTT,TRBV6-5,TRBD1,TRBJ1-5,.,15
CASSVGAGTGSGNTIYF,TGTGCCAGCAGCGTAGGTGCTGGGACAGGGTCTGGAAACACCATATATTTT,TRBV9,TRBD1,TRBJ1-3,.,17
CATSDPKYNEQFF,TGTGCCACCAGTGACCCTAAGTACAATGAGCAGTTCTTC,TRBV24-1,.,TRBJ2-1,.,13
CASSGFAGQGYHEQYF,TGTGCCAGCAGTGGCTTCGCAGGACAGGGATATCACGAGCAGTACTTC,TRBV12-3/TRBV12-4,TRBD1,TRBJ2-7,.,16
CASSQGLAYEQYF,TGCGCCAGCAGCCAGGGACTCGCCTACGAGCAGTACTTC,TRBV4-1,.,TRBJ2-7,.,13
CASTQTGYGEQFF,TGTGCCAGCACCCAGACGGGGTACGGTGAGCAGTTCTTC,TRBV6-5,.,TRBJ2-1,.,13
CASSFRQGDYNEQFF,TGTGCCAGCAGCTTCCGACAGGGGGATTACAATGAGCAGTTCTTC,TRBV7-9,TRBD1,TRBJ2-1,.,15